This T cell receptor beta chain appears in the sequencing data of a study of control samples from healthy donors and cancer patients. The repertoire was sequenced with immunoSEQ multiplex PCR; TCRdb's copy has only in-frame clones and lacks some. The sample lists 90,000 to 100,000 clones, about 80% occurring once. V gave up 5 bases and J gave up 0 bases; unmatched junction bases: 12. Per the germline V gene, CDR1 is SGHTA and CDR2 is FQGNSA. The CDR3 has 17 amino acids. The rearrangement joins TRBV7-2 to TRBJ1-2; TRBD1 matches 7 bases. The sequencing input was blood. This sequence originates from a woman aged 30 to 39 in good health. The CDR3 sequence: CASSIFKQGRTNYGYTF. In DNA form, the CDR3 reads TGTGCCAGCAGCATATTTAAACAGGGGAGAACTAACTATGGCTACACCTTC.